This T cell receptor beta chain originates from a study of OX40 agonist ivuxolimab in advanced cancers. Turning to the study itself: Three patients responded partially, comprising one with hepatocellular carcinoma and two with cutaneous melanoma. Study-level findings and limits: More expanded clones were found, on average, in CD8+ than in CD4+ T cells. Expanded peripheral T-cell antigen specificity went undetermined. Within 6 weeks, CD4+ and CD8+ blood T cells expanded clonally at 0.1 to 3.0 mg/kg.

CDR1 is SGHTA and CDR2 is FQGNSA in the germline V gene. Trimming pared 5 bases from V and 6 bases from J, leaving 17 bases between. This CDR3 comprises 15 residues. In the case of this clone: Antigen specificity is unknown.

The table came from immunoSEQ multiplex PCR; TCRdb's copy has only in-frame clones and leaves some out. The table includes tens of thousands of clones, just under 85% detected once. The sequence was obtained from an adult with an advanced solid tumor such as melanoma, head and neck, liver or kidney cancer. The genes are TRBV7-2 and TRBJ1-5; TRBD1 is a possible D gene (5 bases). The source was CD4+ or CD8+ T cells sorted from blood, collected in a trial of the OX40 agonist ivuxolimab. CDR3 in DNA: TGTGCCAGCAGCGGGCGTGCGGGGCTGGGTCAGCCCCAGCATTTT. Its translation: CASSGRAGLGQPQHF.